A single sample is the source of the 17 T cell receptor beta chains below, sequenced in a study of blood T cell repertoires in COVID-19. Produced via immunoSEQ multiplex PCR; TCRdb's table is partial and in-frame only. The repertoire holds about 97,000 clones, with about 86% as singletons. The sequenced material came from peripheral blood. The receptors here all came from a human donor in a cohort sampled during active COVID-19.

The chain recombines TRBV7-3 with TRBJ2-3, with 9 positions matching TRBD2. There are 15 residues in the CDR3. Unmatched junction bases numbered 5, after V lost 5 bases and J lost 2 bases. Looked up from germline, CDR1 is SGHTA and CDR2 is FQGTGA. The CDR3 sequence is CASSAGGMNTDTQYF. As DNA, the CDR3 is TGTGCCAGCAGCGCGGGGGGGATGAACACAGATACGCAGTATTTT. Together with reference TRBV7-3 and TRBJ2-3, the CDR3 gives the full variable domain: GAGVSQTPSNKVTEKGKYVELRCDPISGHTALYWYRQSLGQGPEFLIYFQGTGAADDSGLPNDRFFAVRPEGSVSTLKIQRTERGDSAVYLCASSAGGMNTDTQYFGPGTRLTVL.

Only one count was recorded for this clone. V usage is TRBV11-2 and J usage is TRBJ1-3, with a weak D call TRBD1 (5 bases). This CDR3 is 16 amino acids long. Germline V lookup: CDR1 SGHAT, CDR2 FQNNGV. The germline V and J ends were trimmed by 0 bases and 2 bases, with 11 bases remaining between them. The chain's CDR3 is CASSLDRGHAGNTIYF. The DNA of the CDR3 is TGTGCCAGCAGCTTAGATCGAGGACATGCTGGAAACACCATATATTTT.

Worth noting for this clone: Within the sample, other DNA sequences also encode this same CDR3. The chain links TRBV20-1 to TRBJ2-7; D is perhaps TRBD2 (5 bases). The germline V gene encodes CDR1 DFQATT and CDR2 SNEGSKA (reference sequence). Trimming stripped 2 bases from V and 6 bases from J, with 8 bases between. The CDR3 has 11 amino acids. In nucleotides, the CDR3 is TGCAGTGCTAGATCGGGGTTCGAGCAGTACTTC. Amino acids: CSARSGFEQYF.

The chain combines TRBV11-2 with TRBJ1-5; D possibly corresponds to TRBD1 (6 bases). V lost 2 bases to trimming and J lost 6 bases, with 23 bases between them. This CDR3 has 18 residues. Per germline, CDR1 SGHAT and CDR2 FQNNGV. Here the CDR3 reads CASSLRGGYGANRQPQHF. The DNA for the CDR3 is TGTGCCAGCAGCTTAAGGGGGGGTTATGGGGCGAACCGTCAGCCCCAGCATTTT.

This chain joins TRBV5-1 and TRBJ1-1; D might be TRBD1 (6 bases). CDR1 is SGHRS, CDR2 YFSETQ, per germline. Trimming cost V 2 bases and J 1 base, with 15 bases left between them. This CDR3 spans 16 amino acids. In nucleotides, the CDR3 is TGCGCCAGCAGCTTTCTACAGGGTGACGGGAACACTGAAGCTTTCTTT. It specifies CASSFLQGDGNTEAFF.

The CDR3 protein is CASSSNRAQPQHF. The CDR3, as DNA: TGTGCCAGCAGTTCCAACAGGGCTCAGCCCCAGCATTTT. This chain joins TRBV27 and TRBJ1-5; TRBD1 might be the D (6 bases). V lost 4 bases and J lost 6, with 10 bases in between. There are 13 residues in the CDR3. CDR1 is MNHEY and CDR2 is SMNVEV in the germline V gene (reference sequence).

The chain recombines TRBV5-8 with TRBJ1-5; D unclear. The germline V gene has CDR1 SGHTS and CDR2 YDEGEE. Trimming stripped 1 base from V and 2 bases from J, with 7 bases between. The CDR3 runs 14 residues. This CDR3 is CASSLMGRNQPQHF. The CDR3 nucleotides read TGTGCCAGCAGCTTGATGGGCCGCAATCAGCCCCAGCATTTT.

The chain recombines TRBV7-9 with TRBJ2-5; D may be TRBD2 (6 bases). The CDR3 is made up of 17 amino acids. The V end was cut by 5 bases, the J end by 5 bases, with 24 bases between. Germline V lookup: CDR1 SEHNR, CDR2 FQNEAQ (reference sequence). The CDR3 region is CASSLGYDGGFWETQYF. The CDR3 DNA reads TGTGCCAGCAGCCTAGGTTATGATGGGGGGTTTTGGGAGACCCAGTACTTC. Full variable domain (missing parts from reference TRBV7-9 and TRBJ2-5): DTGVSQNPRHKITKRGQNVTFRCDPISEHNRLYWYRQTLGQGPEFLTYFQNEAQLEKSRLLSDRFSAERPKGSFSTLEIQRTEQGDSAMYLCASSLGYDGGFWETQYFGPGTRLLVL.

The chain uses TRBV5-4 and TRBJ2-3; the match to TRBD2 covers 13 bases. There are 17 residues in the CDR3. Germline CDR1 SGHNT, CDR2 YYREEE (reference sequence). V was clipped by 4 bases and J by 0 bases; unmatched bases: 5. CDR3 DNA: TGTGCCAGCAGCGCCCGACTAGCGGGGGGAAGCACAGATACGCAGTATTTT. Its protein is CASSARLAGGSTDTQYF.

This chain uses TRBV5-4 with TRBJ2-7; 8 bases match TRBD2. The CDR3 covers 14 residues. Germline V CDR1 and CDR2: SGHNT, YYREEE (reference sequence). The J segment lost 3 bases and the V segment lost 3 bases, leaving 5 bases of the junction unmatched. As DNA, the CDR3 is TGTGCCAGCAGCTCCACGGGGGGGGTCTACGAGCAGTACTTC. This gives the protein CASSSTGGVYEQYF.

The chain couples TRBV30 to TRBJ1-4; 7 bases are shared with TRBD1. The CDR3 is 15 residues long. V shed 2 bases and J 0 bases; nucleotides not matched to a gene: 3. Germline lookup yields CDR1 GTSNPN and CDR2 SVGIG (reference sequence). CDR3: CAWSRQGTTNEKLFF. The CDR3 coding sequence is TGTGCCTGGAGTAGACAGGGTACAACTAATGAAAAACTGTTTTTT.

This chain links TRBV27 with TRBJ2-6; D unclear. The V gene's germline CDR1 is MNHEY and CDR2 SMNVEV (reference sequence). CDR3 length equals 14 residues. V lost 3 bases, J lost 2 bases, and 5 bases lay in between. In DNA form, the CDR3 reads TGTGCCAGCAGTTTTAGTCCTGGGGCCAACGTCCTGACTTTC. It codes for CASSFSPGANVLTF.

This chain links TRBV28 with TRBJ1-3, with a possible D match to TRBD1 (6 bases). This CDR3 is built from 16 residues. V lost 2 bases, J lost 4 bases, and 15 bases lay in between. Germline-derived CDR1 and CDR2 are MDHEN and SYDVKM. For the CDR3, the DNA is TGTGCCAGCAGTTTAAACTGGGGGGGCACGGGAAACACCATATATTTT. It codes for CASSLNWGGTGNTIYF.

The chain couples TRBV12-3 or TRBV12-4 to TRBJ2-1; 10 positions agree with TRBD1. This CDR3 is built from 13 residues. V was pared by 6 bases and J by 10 bases, with 6 bases of the junction left unmatched. The CDR3 sequence is CASSWDRGREQFF. In nucleotides, the CDR3 is TGTGCCAGCAGCTGGGACAGGGGCAGGGAGCAGTTCTTC.

The chain recombines TRBV9 with TRBJ1-2, with TRBD1 matching 9 bases. With 3 bases clipped from V and 5 bases from J, the junction kept 8 bases outside the gene matches. The germline gives CDR1 SGDLS, CDR2 YYNGEE. This CDR3 has 15 residues. CDR3 protein: CASSATGTGRYGYTF. CDR3 coding DNA: TGTGCCAGCAGCGCAACCGGGACAGGGAGGTATGGCTACACCTTC.

This rearrangement joins TRBV30 to TRBJ1-1; no clear D. The V end was cut by 3 bases, the J end by 0 bases, with 14 bases between. The CDR3 runs 15 residues. Germline CDR1 is GTSNPN and CDR2 is SVGIG (reference sequence). The CDR3 DNA reads TGTGCCTGGAGGCGCGGAGGCCTAATGAACACTGAAGCTTTCTTT. This sequence encodes CAWRRGGLMNTEAFF.

The chain combines TRBV29-1 with TRBJ1-2, with 8 bases fitting TRBD1. Germline-derived CDR1 and CDR2 are SQVTM and ANQGSEA. The CDR3 sequence is 14 residues long. V was clipped by 2 bases and J by 5 bases; unmatched bases: 7. In DNA form, the CDR3 reads TGCAGCGTTGAAAAAGGTCAGGGGGCGTATGGCTACACCTTC. Its protein product is CSVEKGQGAYGYTF.